These T cell receptor beta chains were read from a single sample in a study of control samples from healthy donors and cancer patients. Data came from immunoSEQ multiplex PCR; TCRdb stores just in-frame clones and leaves some out. The sample records 70,000 to 80,000 clones, approximately 88% being singletons. The sample was PBMCs. The receptors here all came from a woman aged 45 to 65 with colorectal cancer. CDR3s include the opening cysteine and the closing phenylalanine or tryptophan. The D gene is left open where the match is weak. A row's size may be missing; if present it is once, few, many or a size class.

>NA|TRBJ2-2|NA|TRBV10-2
TGCGCCAGCAGTGAATGGAACACCGGGGAGCTGTTTTTT
CASSEWNTGELFF
>NA|TRBJ2-2|NA|TRBV28
TGTGCCAGCAGTCCCCTGGGGTATACCAGGACCGGGGAGCTGTTTTTT
CASSPLGYTRTGELFF
>NA|TRBJ1-5|NA|TRBV28
TGTGCCAGCAGTAGGGACCCGAGAGATCAGCCCCAGCATTTT
CASSRDPRDQPQHF
>NA|TRBJ1-2|TRBD1|TRBV4-1
TGCGCCAGCAGCCAATCCGCAGGGGGTGGCTATGGCTACACCTTC
CASSQSAGGGYGYTF
>NA|TRBJ1-2|NA|TRBV7-2
TGTGCCAGCAGCTCGTGGGCGTCCGAGGCGTACTACTATGGCTACACCTTC
CASSSWASEAYYYGYTF
>NA|TRBJ2-2|NA|TRBV28
TGTGCCAGCAGTTTGAGACGACTCACCGGGGAGCTGTTTTTT
CASSLRRLTGELFF
>NA|TRBJ1-1|TRBD1|TRBV30
TGTGCCTGGAGTGCAGGGGGCTCGAACACTGAAGCTTTCTTT
CAWSAGGSNTEAFF
>NA|TRBJ2-5|NA|TRBV28
TGTGCCAGCAGTCCACAGGGTTTGGAAGAGACCCAGTACTTC
CASSPQGLEETQYF
>once|TRBJ1-1|NA|TRBV12-3/TRBV12-4
TGTGCCAGCAGGGGGGGCGCGGACACTGAAGCTTTCTTT
CASRGGADTEAFF
>NA|TRBJ2-1|TRBD1|TRBV30
TGTGCCTCTCCTGGAGGGACAGGGGCCAGGGATGAGCAGTTCTTC
CASPGGTGARDEQFF
>NA|TRBJ1-1|NA|TRBV4-3
TGCGCCAGCAGCGAATACGGCACCCAGGACACTGAAGCTTTCTTT
CASSEYGTQDTEAFF
>once|TRBJ2-5|NA|TRBV5-1
TGCGCCAGCAGCTTGGCCACCGGCGGTCCGGGGGAGCAAGAGACCCAGTACTTC
CASSLATGGPGEQETQYF
>NA|TRBJ1-2|TRBD1|TRBV6-2/TRBV6-3
TGTGCCAGCAGTTCCTACCGGGACAGGGAAGTGGGCTATGGCTACACCTTC
CASSSYRDREVGYGYTF
>NA|TRBJ1-6|NA|TRBV5-6
TGTGCCAGCAGCAACTTGCAAGGGAGCTCCTATAATTCACCCCTCCACTTT
CASSNLQGSSYNSPLHF
>NA|TRBJ2-1|TRBD1|TRBV5-1
TGCGCCAGCCAGCCCGGGACAGGAGCTACCAATGAGCAGTTCTTC
CASQPGTGATNEQFF
>NA|TRBJ1-1|NA|TRBV5-1
TGCGCCAGCAGCTTGGCAGGGCCTGAAGCTTTCTTT
CASSLAGPEAFF
>NA|TRBJ2-1|NA|TRBV6-4
TGTGCCAGCAGTGACCCCAGGGTAGATGAGCAGTTCTTC
CASSDPRVDEQFF
>NA|TRBJ1-2|TRBD1|TRBV6-5
TGTGCCAGCAGTTACGGACAGGGAGGCACCTATGGCTACACCTTC
CASSYGQGGTYGYTF
>NA|TRBJ1-5|NA|TRBV7-8
TGTGCCAGCAGCGTGTCCTTGTCCCTTCAGCCCCAGCATTTT
CASSVSLSLQPQHF
>NA|TRBJ2-1|NA|TRBV5-1
TGCGCCAGCAGCCGAGAGACACTTGGGAATGAGCAGTTCTTC
CASSRETLGNEQFF
>NA|TRBJ2-1|NA|TRBV29-1
TGCAGCCCCCTAATGCTCTCCTACAATGAGCAGTTCTTC
CSPLMLSYNEQFF
>NA|TRBJ1-2|NA|TRBV7-9
TGTGCCAGCAGCTTAAGCGGTACAATCCCTGGCTACACCTTC
CASSLSGTIPGYTF
>NA|TRBJ2-5|TRBD1|TRBV3-1/TRBV3-2
TGTGCCAGCAGCCAAGCATCAGGGGGCAGGGCAGAGACCCAGTACTTC
CASSQASGGRAETQYF
>NA|TRBJ2-1|TRBD1|TRBV27
TGTGCCAGCAGTGCCTCCCGGGACAGGGGAAATGAGCAGTTCTTC
CASSASRDRGNEQFF
>NA|TRBJ2-2|TRBD1|TRBV7-2
TGTGCCAGCATCCCACCGGGACAGGGGGGCTCCGGGGAGCTGTTTTTT
CASIPPGQGGSGELFF
>NA|TRBJ2-3|TRBD2|TRBV7-2
TGTGCCAGCAGCTTAAGGCTAGCGGGGGGCATTAGCACAGATACGCAGTATTTT
CASSLRLAGGISTDTQYF
>NA|TRBJ2-5|NA|TRBV6-2/TRBV6-3
TGTGCCAGCAGTTACGCCACAGGGCGGGAGACCCAGTACTTC
CASSYATGRETQYF
>NA|TRBJ2-2|NA|TRBV2
TGTGCCAGCAGTGAAAGTTCAGGCGGCACCGGGGAGCTGTTTTTT
CASSESSGGTGELFF
>NA|TRBJ2-5|NA|TRBV3-1/TRBV3-2
TGTGCCAGCAGCCCCCGGGACTGGCAAGAGACCCAGTACTTC
CASSPRDWQETQYF